What follows are 20 T cell receptor beta chains derived from one specimen sequenced in a study of T cells in Graves' hyperthyroidism and ophthalmopathy. The CDR3 regions of TCR beta were amplified from RNA transcripts. TCR CDR3 underwent first-round RT-PCR with the HTBI primer set. MiXCR was run by TCRdb on the multiplex PCR reads, yielding one entry per CDR3 protein. The sample has some 770,000 distinct CDR3 sequences; approximately 16% are singletons. What was sequenced was blood. These receptors were collected from a man between 18 and 29 years old with Graves' hyperthyroidism.

The table lists this clonotype with many counts. J is TRBJ2-1 and V is TRBV12-3 or TRBV12-4; 16 positions match TRBD2. CDR3 length: 15 residues. J gave up 8 bases and V 5 bases, and 3 bases lay outside the gene matches. The CDR3 sequence is CASSAGTSGRDEQFF. The CDR3 nucleotides are TGTGCCAGCAGTGCAGGGACTAGCGGGAGGGATGAGCAGTTCTTC.

This clonotype was seen ten or more times. The DNA of the CDR3 is TGTGCCAGCAGTAGTCGAATCGGGGAGCTGTTTTTT. This gives the protein CASSSRIGELFF. V is TRBV28 and J is TRBJ2-2; D gene ambiguous. V was shortened by 5 bases and J by 7 bases, with 8 bases between the two germline ends. CDR3 length: 12 residues. The germline V gene encodes CDR1 MDHEN and CDR2 SYDVKM. Using reference TRBV28 and TRBJ2-2 for the parts outside the CDR3, the full variable domain is DVKVTQSSRYLVKRTGEKVFLECVQDMDHENMFWYRQDPGLGLRLIYFSYDVKMKEKGDIPEGYSVSREKKERFSLILESASTNQTSMYLCASSSRIGELFFGEGSRLTVL.

A word on this clonotype: Being one base from a much bigger clone, this may be a read error. The rearrangement joins TRBV30 to TRBJ1-1; D might be TRBD1 (6 bases). V was pared by 1 base and J by 11 bases, with 14 bases between. CDR3 length equals 12 residues. Germline V lookup: CDR1 GTSNPN, CDR2 SVGIG (reference sequence). The CDR3 spells CAWSGQEARAFF. The CDR3, as DNA: TGTGCCTGGAGTGGACAGGAGGCGCGGGCTTTCTTT.

V usage is TRBV20-1 and J usage is TRBJ2-2; D remains unclear. V lost 0 bases to trimming and J lost 7 bases, with 9 bases between them. Germline loops: CDR1 DFQATT, CDR2 SNEGSKA (reference sequence). This CDR3 contains 13 residues. The CDR3 nucleotides read TGCAGTGCTAGAGACCCGGGTGACGGGGAGCTGTTTTTT. Encoded protein: CSARDPGDGELFF.

V gene TRBV12-3 or TRBV12-4 combines with J gene TRBJ2-4; no clear D. The CDR3 is 16 residues long. V was trimmed by 3 bases and J by 0 bases, leaving 12 bases between them. CDR3 DNA: TGTGCCAGCAGTTTGTATCGTTGGGGAGCCAAAAACATTCAGTACTTC. Translated, it gives CASSLYRWGAKNIQYF.

A note on this clonotype: Since no conserved phenylalanine or tryptophan closes the CDR3, a read error is the likely cause. V and J are TRBV28 and TRBJ1-3, with 8 bases aligning to TRBD1. The CDR3 totals 17 residues. Trimming cost V 2 bases and J 2 bases; bases outside gene matches: 8. Germline assignment: CDR1 MDHEN and CDR2 SYDVKM. CDR3 nucleotide sequence: TGTGCCAGCAGTTTAACCGCCGGGACAGGACCTGGAAACACCATATATCTT. This gives the protein CASSLTAGTGPGNTIYL.

This clonotype was recorded at least ten times. The chain carries TRBV20-1 and TRBJ2-3; D unclear. Germline lookup yields CDR1 DFQATT and CDR2 SNEGSKA (reference sequence). The CDR3 is made up of 13 amino acids. V was cut by 6 bases and J by 2 bases, with 12 bases left in between. The CDR3 nucleotides are TGCAGTGCCAGTAGGTCAGCCACAGATACGCAGTATTTT. This gives the protein CSASRSATDTQYF.

The chain uses TRBV20-1 and TRBJ1-1, with D hard to call. The CDR3 is made up of 13 amino acids. CDR1 is DFQATT, CDR2 SNEGSKA, per germline (reference sequence). With 3 bases removed from V and 5 bases from J, the gap between germline ends came to 13 bases. The DNA of the CDR3 is TGCAGTGCTAGCCAAGCGGGGAGGACTGAAGCTTTCTTT. Its protein product is CSASQAGRTEAFF.

This clonotype was detected many times. The V gene is TRBV9, the J gene TRBJ2-2, with D perhaps matching TRBD2 (5 bases). The CDR3 contains 18 residues. Germline V gene data show CDR1 as SGDLS and CDR2 as YYNGEE. The ends were cut back, 3 bases at V and 1 base at J, with 19 bases in the middle. DNA of the CDR3: TGTGCCAGCAGCGCCCTGACGATGGCAGCGGAGAACACCGGGGAGCTGTTTTTT. Encoded protein: CASSALTMAAENTGELFF.

This chain joins TRBV10-3 and TRBJ2-3; no definite D call. Trimming cost V 7 bases and J 4 bases, with 12 bases left between them. The CDR3 contains 13 residues. Germline V gene data show CDR1 as ENHRY and CDR2 as SYGVKD. The CDR3 bases are TGTGCCATCAAGGCCGCGTCCCCAGATACGCAGTATTTT. Its translation: CAIKAASPDTQYF.

This clonotype was counted at least ten times. The chain links TRBV28 to TRBJ2-7; D perhaps matches TRBD1 (5 bases). The CDR3 extends over 16 amino acids. Germline lookup yields CDR1 MDHEN and CDR2 SYDVKM. Between the trimmed V and J ends, which lost 7 bases and 1 base, there was a span of 20 bases. The CDR3 DNA reads as TGTGCCAGCAACTCCTTGGATGGGGCGGCATCCTACGAGCAGTACTTC. This gives the protein CASNSLDGAASYEQYF.

This clonotype has at least ten counts. The gene calls are TRBV7-8 and TRBJ1-1, with D tentatively TRBD1 (5 bases). The V end was cut by 5 bases, the J end by 3 bases, with 13 bases between. This CDR3 region has 14 residues. The germline V gene encodes CDR1 SGHVS and CDR2 FQNEAQ. The chain's CDR3 is CASSPGPRDTEAFF. The CDR3 DNA reads as TGTGCCAGCAGCCCGGGACCTAGGGACACTGAAGCTTTCTTT.

At least ten counts were recorded for this clonotype. J is TRBJ1-1 and V is TRBV28; D gene ambiguous. The CDR3 loop spans 12 amino acids. Germline V gene sequence: CDR1 MDHEN, CDR2 SYDVKM. Deletions cut 3 bases from V and 4 bases from J, with 6 bases between. For the CDR3, the DNA is TGTGCCAGCAGTTTGCGGACCACTGAAGCTTTCTTT. Protein product: CASSLRTTEAFF.

This clonotype was seen a few times. The chain recombines TRBV29-1 with TRBJ1-4, with D tentatively TRBD1 (5 bases). The CDR3 runs to 13 residues. Germline V CDR1 and CDR2: SQVTM, ANQGSEA. V was clipped by 3 bases and J by 5 bases, with 10 bases between them. CDR3 sequence reads: CSVEGTDNEKLFF. DNA of the CDR3: TGCAGCGTTGAGGGGACTGACAATGAAAAACTGTTTTTT.

V and J are TRBV4-3 and TRBJ2-3; D is perhaps TRBD2 (5 bases). Germline V gene data show CDR1 as LGHNA and CDR2 as YSLEER. The germline V and J ends were trimmed by 1 base and 2 bases, with 13 bases remaining between them. The CDR3 extends over 16 amino acids. The CDR3 bases are TGCGCCAGCAGCCAAGTTCCACAGCGGCACACAGATACGCAGTATTTT. The encoded protein is CASSQVPQRHTDTQYF.

The chain couples TRBV7-9 to TRBJ2-1; a weak D match, TRBD1 (5 bases). The J call is in doubt because the DNA end fits TRBJ2-7 better. The CDR3 is 18 amino acids. The germline gives CDR1 SEHNR, CDR2 FQNEAQ (reference sequence). The CDR3 sequence is CASSLARFIAGPYNEQYF. CDR3 nucleotide sequence: TGTGCCAGCAGCTTAGCCAGGTTTATAGCAGGGCCCTACAATGAGCAGTACTTC.

The sample holds a few counts of this clonotype. The genes are TRBV5-4 and TRBJ2-7; 7 bases line up with TRBD2. This CDR3 region has 16 residues. Trimming at V came to 0 bases and at J to 3 bases, leaving 9 bases not matched to a gene. The germline V gene encodes CDR1 SGHNT and CDR2 YYREEE (reference sequence). CDR3 coding DNA: TGTGCCAGCAGCTTGGCCGGCGGGAGTTCCTTCTACGAGCAGTACTTC. It encodes CASSLAGGSSFYEQYF.

This clonotype was seen ten or more times. This rearrangement joins TRBV20-1 to TRBJ2-7; D gene uncertain. This CDR3 has 11 residues. The germline V and J ends were trimmed by 2 bases and 4 bases, with 6 bases remaining between them. Germline lookup yields CDR1 DFQATT and CDR2 SNEGSKA (reference sequence). The CDR3 bases are TGCAGTGCTAGATCTCGGTACGAGCAGTACTTC. This encodes CSARSRYEQYF.

This clonotype has a handful of counts. The J gene is TRBJ2-1, the V gene TRBV5-4, with 9 bases that match TRBD1. From germline, CDR1 is SGHNT and CDR2 YYREEE (reference sequence). The V and J ends lost 5 bases and 7 bases, in that order; junction bases with no gene match: 4. The CDR3 runs 13 residues. The CDR3 region is CASSSGTGNEQFF. Here the CDR3 DNA reads TGTGCCAGCAGTTCGGGGACAGGGAATGAGCAGTTCTTC.

At least ten counts were recorded for this clonotype. The chain is built from TRBV11-2 and TRBJ2-1, with D unclear. The CDR3 sequence is 13 residues long. V shed 3 bases and J shed 5 bases, with 8 bases lying between them. Germline values: CDR1 SGHAT, CDR2 FQNNGV. The CDR3 is CASSFSPNNEQFF. The CDR3 DNA reads TGTGCCAGCAGCTTTTCCCCGAACAATGAGCAGTTCTTC.